The 21 T cell receptor beta chains given below trace back to one sample, sequenced in a study of cytomegalovirus exposure and HLA in healthy donors (dated by TCRdb to about 2017). The library was prepared using the immunoSEQ multiplex PCR assay. For the multiplex PCR, a mixture combining 60 forward primers for TCR Vbeta segments and 13 reverse primers for TCR Jbeta segments was used. Entries here come from immuneACCESS through TCRdb and include only in-frame sequences with V and J called. Some clones fail to appear in such tables; in the studies checked, an unresolved V gene covers under half of the shortfall, and the cause of the remainder is unknown. The sample data list roughly 200,000 clones, and around 80% of these were observed just once. 4.5% to 6% of the sample is held by the ten biggest clonotypes. Sample: PBMCs. These receptors were taken from a man aged 35-49 years in good health and CMV-seronegative.

CDR3 loop: CATSRRTSGLTDTQYF. CDR3 bases: TGTGCCACCAGCAGACGGACTAGCGGCCTCACAGATACGCAGTATTTT. The gene calls are TRBV15 and TRBJ2-3, with TRBD2 matching 10 bases. V lost 2 bases to trimming and J lost 2 bases; unmatched junction nucleotides: 4. Germline V gives CDR1 LNHNV, CDR2 YYDKDF (reference sequence). The CDR3 is 16 amino acids.

The chain joins TRBV27 to TRBJ1-2; perhaps TRBD1 as D (6 bases). The CDR3 consists of 14 residues. The V gene lost 7 bases and the J gene lost 5 bases, with 17 bases spanning the gap. CDR1 MNHEY and CDR2 SMNVEV come from the germline V gene (reference sequence). The CDR3 loop reads CASTPLDRGYGYTF. The CDR3 DNA reads as TGTGCCAGCACTCCCCTGGACAGAGGATATGGCTACACCTTC.

The chain uses TRBV7-2 and TRBJ2-7; D is ambiguous. Trimming pared 1 base from V and 3 bases from J, leaving 7 bases between. Germline CDR1 SGHTA, CDR2 FQGNSA. The CDR3 totals 13 residues. The CDR3 DNA follows: TGTGCCAGCAGCTTAGAGCGCGACTACGAGCAGTACTTC. Amino acids: CASSLERDYEQYF.

The V gene is TRBV12-5, the J gene TRBJ2-7, with a possible D match to TRBD1 (5 bases). This CDR3 region has 14 residues. CDR1 LGHNT and CDR2 FRNRAP come from the germline V gene. Trimming stripped 4 bases from V and 7 bases from J, with 17 bases between. CDR3 in DNA: TGTGCTAGTGGTTCCTCAGACAGTGTGAGAGAGCAGTACTTC. Amino acid sequence: CASGSSDSVREQYF.

The rearrangement uses TRBV18 and TRBJ1-1; D might be TRBD1 (6 bases). The germline gives CDR1 KGHSH, CDR2 LQKENI. V gave up 5 bases and J gave up 8 bases, with 9 bases separating them. The CDR3 covers 11 residues. The CDR3 DNA sequence: TGTGCCAGCTCAGCAGGGGTGGAAGCTTTCTTT. Its translation: CASSAGVEAFF.

This chain uses TRBV28 with TRBJ2-7; no clear D gene. There are 15 residues in the CDR3. Trimming took 2 bases from V and 3 from J, leaving 14 bases between them. CDR1 is MDHEN, CDR2 SYDVKM, per germline. CDR3 protein: CASSLAGFNLYEQYF. CDR3 in DNA: TGTGCCAGCAGTTTAGCAGGTTTTAATCTCTACGAGCAGTACTTC. Using reference TRBV28 and TRBJ2-7 for the parts outside the CDR3, the full variable domain is DVKVTQSSRYLVKRTGEKVFLECVQDMDHENMFWYRQDPGLGLRLIYFSYDVKMKEKGDIPEGYSVSREKKERFSLILESASTNQTSMYLCASSLAGFNLYEQYFGPGTRLTVT.

The chain couples TRBV2 to TRBJ2-2; D is uncertain. The germline V gene has CDR1 SNHLY and CDR2 FYNNEI. V lost 7 bases and J 2 bases, leaving 11 bases between the germline ends. CDR3 length equals 14 residues. Written as DNA, the CDR3 is TGTGCCAGCACGGTCGAAGTTAACACCGGGGAGCTGTTTTTT. It codes for CASTVEVNTGELFF.

V usage is TRBV5-1 and J usage is TRBJ2-7; TRBD1 matches at 7 bases. V trimming: 7 bases; J trimming: 3 bases; junction bases outside the gene matches: 7. This CDR3 is built from 13 residues. Per the germline V gene, CDR1 is SGHRS and CDR2 is YFSETQ. The CDR3 DNA follows: TGCGCCAGCGGTTATAGACAGGGCTACGAGCAGTACTTC. Translating it yields CASGYRQGYEQYF.

Details on this clone: Additional DNA sequences in this sample encode the identical CDR3. CDR3 sequence: CASSLTGGNEQFF. The CDR3 bases are TGCGCCAGCAGCTTGACGGGTGGGAATGAGCAGTTCTTC. The chain has TRBV5-1 and TRBJ2-1; D not resolved. CDR1 SGHRS and CDR2 YFSETQ come from the germline V gene. The CDR3 sequence is 13 residues long. Trimming removed 1 base at V and 7 bases at J, with 9 bases between.

The chain couples TRBV18 to TRBJ2-7, with D perhaps matching TRBD2 (6 bases). Trimming removed 1 base from V and 7 bases from J, with 11 bases in between. There are 13 residues in the CDR3. Germline lookup yields CDR1 KGHSH and CDR2 LQKENI. Here the CDR3 DNA reads TGTGCCAGCTCACCACAGGGAGGAGAAGAGCAGTACTTC. It is translated as CASSPQGGEEQYF.

This chain links TRBV5-1 with TRBJ2-3; 10 nucleotides align to TRBD2. The germline CDR1 and CDR2 sequences are SGHRS and YFSETQ. The CDR3 has 15 amino acids. V lost 4 bases and J lost 4; bases outside the gene matches: 6. In DNA, the CDR3 is TGCGCCAGCAGCGAAAGCGGGGGGGCTGCAGATACGCAGTATTTT. This sequence encodes CASSESGGAADTQYF.

The rearrangement joins TRBV29-1 to TRBJ2-5; a weak D match, TRBD2 (6 bases). This CDR3 is built from 13 residues. Germline CDR1 and CDR2: SQVTM and ANQGSEA. V was shortened by 5 bases and J by 1 base, with 11 bases between the two germline ends. CDR3 loop: CSVQGGPQETQYF. The CDR3 bases are TGCAGCGTTCAGGGAGGACCCCAAGAGACCCAGTACTTC.

The chain employs TRBV5-1 and TRBJ2-1, with 7 bases aligning to TRBD1. Germline V gives CDR1 SGHRS, CDR2 YFSETQ. V trimming: 0 bases; J trimming: 4 bases; junction bases outside the gene matches: 4. The CDR3 spans 15 residues. CDR3: CASSLVQGWYNEQFF. The CDR3 DNA reads as TGCGCCAGCAGCTTGGTACAGGGGTGGTACAATGAGCAGTTCTTC. Based on the CDR3 plus reference TRBV5-1 and TRBJ2-1, the full variable domain is KAGVTQTPRYLIKTRGQQVTLSCSPISGHRSVSWYQQTPGQGLQFLFEYFSETQRNKGNFPGRFSGRQFSNSRSEMNVSTLELGDSALYLCASSLVQGWYNEQFFGPGTRLTVL.

The rearrangement links TRBV29-1 to TRBJ2-5; the D is unclear. V was trimmed by 7 bases and J by 2 bases, leaving 14 bases between them. Germline CDR1 is SQVTM and CDR2 is ANQGSEA. CDR3 length: 13 residues. Written as DNA, the CDR3 is TGCAGCGCAGAGGCGGCACTACAAGAGACCCAGTACTTC. Residues: CSAEAALQETQYF.

The chain employs TRBV10-3 and TRBJ2-7; a weak D match, TRBD2 (6 bases). Trimming stripped 3 bases from V and 4 bases from J, with 19 bases between. Germline V gene data show CDR1 as ENHRY and CDR2 as SYGVKD. The CDR3 length is 16 residues. CDR3 amino acids: CAISDSALGGRYEQYF. CDR3 DNA sequence: TGTGCCATCAGTGATTCCGCTCTGGGGGGTCGGTACGAGCAGTACTTC.

The sample holds a few counts of this clone. The CDR3 loop is CASSPQGGFNQPQHF. The CDR3 DNA follows: TGTGCCAGCAGCCCCCAAGGAGGGTTCAATCAGCCCCAGCATTTT. The chain combines TRBV7-2 with TRBJ1-5; unclear D gene. The length of the CDR3 is 15 residues. V shed 5 bases and J shed 3 bases, with 14 bases lying between them. Germline CDR1 and CDR2: SGHTA and FQGNSA.

This clone was counted only a few times. This chain joins TRBV18 and TRBJ2-7, with 7 bases aligning to TRBD1. CDR3 length: 18 amino acids. Germline trimming cut 4 bases from V and 0 bases from J; bases unmatched to any gene: 15. Germline assignment: CDR1 KGHSH and CDR2 LQKENI. This CDR3 reads CASSRALGDSRGSYEQYF. In DNA form, the CDR3 reads TGTGCCAGCTCACGCGCTTTGGGGGACAGCCGAGGCTCCTACGAGCAGTACTTC. Variable domain in full (rest from reference TRBV18 and TRBJ2-7): NAGVMQNPRHLVRRRGQEARLRCSPMKGHSHVYWYRQLPEEGLKFMVYLQKENIIDESGMPKERFSAEFPKEGPSILRIQQVVRGDSAAYFCASSRALGDSRGSYEQYFGPGTRLTVT.

V usage is TRBV23-1 and J usage is TRBJ2-7; TRBD1 agrees at 9 bases. TRBV23-1 is reported as an ORF; its role is uncertain. There are 13 residues in the CDR3. Unmatched junction bases numbered 9, after V lost 10 bases and J lost 5 bases. The CDR3 reads CATTWDRVNEQYF. The CDR3, as DNA: TGCGCCACCACCTGGGACAGGGTAAACGAGCAGTACTTC.

This clone was seen a single time. This chain links TRBV19 with TRBJ1-2; 8 bases align to TRBD1. The V gene end was trimmed by 5 bases and the J gene end by 7 bases; junction bases not matched to a gene: 9. Germline CDR1 LNHDA, CDR2 SQIVND (reference sequence). CDR3 size: 14 residues. The CDR3 nucleotides are TGTGCCAGTAGTCCTAGGACAGGGTCGGGTGGCTACACCTTC. Its translation: CASSPRTGSGGYTF. The variable domain in full, with the rest retrieved from reference TRBV19 and TRBJ1-2, is DGGITQSPKYLFRKEGQNVTLSCEQNLNHDAMYWYRQDPGQGLRLIYYSQIVNDFQKGDIAEGYSVSREKKESFPLTVTSAQKNPTAFYLCASSPRTGSGGYTFGSGTRLTVV.

This chain uses TRBV2 with TRBJ1-1, with unresolved D. With 6 bases removed from V and 7 bases from J, the gap between germline ends came to 6 bases. The germline CDR1 and CDR2 sequences are SNHLY and FYNNEI. The CDR3 is made up of 10 amino acids. The CDR3 loop reads CASRRIEAFF. The CDR3 DNA sequence: TGTGCCAGCAGGAGGATTGAAGCTTTCTTT.

The chain joins TRBV5-4 to TRBJ2-7, with 11 bases matching TRBD2. The V gene end was trimmed by 3 bases and the J gene end by 3 bases; junction bases not matched to a gene: 8. Germline CDR1 reads SGHNT; CDR2 reads YYREEE (reference sequence). The CDR3 is made up of 16 amino acids. CDR3 coding DNA: TGTGCCAGCAGCTCGGGACTAGCGGACCCCATCTACGAGCAGTACTTC. Its translation is CASSSGLADPIYEQYF.